This T cell receptor beta chain came from a study of STAT5B mutations in CD4+ large granular lymphocyte leukemia. Study-level points and caveats: Main leukemic clonotypes were patient-specific, but roughly 25% appeared at low frequency elsewhere.

Assay: immunoSEQ multiplex PCR; the TCRdb copy retains only in-frame clones and omits some. The top ten clones hold 0.4% to 0.45% of a sample with tens of thousands of clones, around 76% of them seen once. A remark on this clone: What it recognizes is unknown.

V dropped 5 bases and J dropped 2 bases, with 24 bases sitting between them. In germline, CDR1 is GTSNPN, CDR2 SVGIG (reference sequence). The CDR3 covers 17 residues. The TCR comes from a human donor in good health. The chain couples TRBV30 to TRBJ1-2; possible D gene TRBD1, 6 bases. Sequenced material: CD4+ T cells from blood buffy coats. CDR3 coding DNA: TGTGCCTGGTTCCCCAGGGGAAACCTCCTGAAAAACTATGGCTACACCTTC. It yields the protein CAWFPRGNLLKNYGYTF.